This T cell receptor beta chain was identified during a study of T cells in Graves' hyperthyroidism and ophthalmopathy. Trimming cost V 3 bases and J 2 bases, with 12 bases left between them. CDR1 SGHRS and CDR2 YFSETQ come from the germline V gene. This CDR3 is 14 amino acids long. Study-level findings and limits: Blood also contained most expanded thyroid clonotypes above 0.001. Before onset, by a median of around six months, the model predicted ophthalmopathy.

Template material for amplifying TCR beta CDR3 regions consisted of RNA transcripts. With the HTBI primer set, the TCR CDR3 went through a first round of RT-PCR. Via MiXCR, TCRdb re-called the multiplex PCR reads, giving one row per CDR3 protein. The sample has about 700,000 distinct CDR3 sequences, just under 45% seen once. Exclusion criteria comprised uncontrolled infection, other autoimmune disease, pregnancy or lactation. The diagnostic basis comprised clinical symptoms, serum thyroxine and TRAb, thyroid ultrasound and orbital computed tomography. Many counts were recorded for this clonotype. Its antigen is undetermined.

The origin of this receptor is an adult man with Graves' disease, either hyperthyroidism or ophthalmopathy (not recorded which). This rearrangement joins TRBV5-1 to TRBJ2-7, with D possibly being TRBD1 or TRBD2 (5 bases each). The material sequenced was peripheral blood or thyroid tissue (not recorded which). CDR3 loop: CASSSGQSPYEQYF. Here the CDR3 DNA reads TGCGCCAGCAGCTCGGGGCAGTCACCCTACGAGCAGTACTTC. Supplemented by reference TRBV5-1 and TRBJ2-7, the full variable domain reads KAGVTQTPRYLIKTRGQQVTLSCSPISGHRSVSWYQQTPGQGLQFLFEYFSETQRNKGNFPGRFSGRQFSNSRSEMNVSTLELGDSALYLCASSSGQSPYEQYFGPGTRLTVT.